One sample yielded the 6 T cell receptor beta chains listed below, sequenced in a study of CD8 T cells in ankylosing spondylitis. General study findings and limits: It appeared that ankylosing spondylitis blood was characterized by a TCR beta motif of roughly 8 highly homologous variants.

Each CDR3 protein gets one entry after TCRdb re-called the 5' RACE reads with MiXCR. The sample lists about 480,000 distinct CDR3 sequences, 17% occurring once. Antigens of these TCRs are unknown. Sequencing was carried out using blood, either unsorted or a sorted T cell fraction (not recorded which). Every receptor here comes from a male donor with ankylosing spondylitis.

The V gene is TRBV18, the J gene TRBJ1-2; unclear D gene. The CDR3 is made up of 14 amino acids. Germline loops: CDR1 KGHSH, CDR2 LQKENI. V lost 2 bases, J lost 1 base, and 8 bases lay in between. The CDR3 loop is CASSPSQINYGYTF. CDR3 DNA sequence: TGTGCCAGCTCACCATCACAGATTAACTATGGCTACACCTTC.

This chain links TRBV10-3 with TRBJ2-7, with 9 nucleotides matching TRBD2. The CDR3 runs 14 residues. Germline V gene data show CDR1 as ENHRY and CDR2 as SYGVKD. The junction had 7 bases not matched to a gene; V was cut back by 8 bases and J by 2 bases. Written as DNA, the CDR3 is TGTGCCATCGGCCCCGGCGGGGGGGCCTACGAGCAGTACTTC. Translated, it gives CAIGPGGGAYEQYF.

This clonotype has just a few counts. Here the CDR3 DNA reads TGTGCCAGCAGCTTAACACAACTAGCGGAGCAGTTCTTC. This codes for CASSLTQLAEQFF. The chain combines TRBV11-3 with TRBJ2-1; 7 nucleotides align to TRBD2. This CDR3 region has 13 residues. From germline, CDR1 is SGHNT and CDR2 YENEEA. J lost 10 bases, V lost 2 bases, and 5 bases had no gene match.

The chain is built from TRBV5-1 and TRBJ2-1, with TRBD1 identical over 7 bases. J was trimmed by 12 bases and V by 0 bases; bases with no gene match: 3. The CDR3 spans 12 residues. The germline gives CDR1 SGHRS, CDR2 YFSETQ. This CDR3 is CASSLDRGTQFF. The CDR3 nucleotides are TGCGCCAGCAGCTTGGACAGGGGCACGCAGTTCTTC.

V is TRBV12-3 or TRBV12-4 and J is TRBJ1-5; 8 bases agree with TRBD1. There are 17 residues in the CDR3. V shed 3 bases and J 2 bases; nucleotides not matched to a gene: 9. In DNA, the CDR3 is TGTGCCAGCAGTTTGGGGGGTGAGGGACAGGGCAATCAGCCCCAGCATTTT. Its protein is CASSLGGEGQGNQPQHF.

The chain links TRBV20-1 to TRBJ2-5, with TRBD2 matching over 9 bases. The V gene end was trimmed by 1 base and the J gene end by 5 bases; junction bases not matched to a gene: 8. Germline-derived CDR1 and CDR2 are DFQATT and SNEGSKA (reference sequence). The CDR3 has 15 amino acids. The CDR3 nucleotides read TGCAGTGCTAGAGCAGCGGGGGGCCCCTGGGAGACCCAGTACTTC. Protein sequence: CSARAAGGPWETQYF.